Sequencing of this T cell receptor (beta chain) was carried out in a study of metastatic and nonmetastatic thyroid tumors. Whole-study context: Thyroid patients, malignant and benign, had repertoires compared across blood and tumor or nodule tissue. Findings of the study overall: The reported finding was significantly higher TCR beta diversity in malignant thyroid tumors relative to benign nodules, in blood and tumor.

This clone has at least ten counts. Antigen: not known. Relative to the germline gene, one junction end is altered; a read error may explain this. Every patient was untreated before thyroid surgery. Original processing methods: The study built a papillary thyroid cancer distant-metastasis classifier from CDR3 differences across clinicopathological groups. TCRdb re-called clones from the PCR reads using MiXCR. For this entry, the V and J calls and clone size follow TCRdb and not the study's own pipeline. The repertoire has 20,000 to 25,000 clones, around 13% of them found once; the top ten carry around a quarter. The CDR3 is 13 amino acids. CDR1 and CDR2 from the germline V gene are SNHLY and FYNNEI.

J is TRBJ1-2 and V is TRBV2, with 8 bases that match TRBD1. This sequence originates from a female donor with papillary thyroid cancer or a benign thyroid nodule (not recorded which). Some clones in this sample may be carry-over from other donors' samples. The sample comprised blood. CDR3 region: CASREQGAGGYAF. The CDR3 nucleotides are TGTGCCAGCAGGGAGCAGGGGGCAGGTGGCTACGCCTTC.